These T cell receptor beta chains were read from a single sample in a study of Ad26.COV2.S vaccination and SARS-CoV-2 variants. Some clones are missing from TCRdb's copy, which holds only in-frame ones; the method was immunoSEQ multiplex PCR. Altogether hundreds of thousands of clones are present, 85% to 90% being singletons, with the ten largest covering around 2.6%. The source material was peripheral blood, sampled in a trial of Ad26.COV2.S vaccine versus placebo. These receptors were taken from a person between 18 and 59 years old who received the Ad26.COV2.S COVID-19 vaccine or a placebo. Each CDR3 is given with its conserved first and last residue. D genes are given only for firm matches. The size of a clone is reported for some rows only, either as once, few or many, or as a class for expanded clones.

TRBJ1-5,-,-,TRBV19,TGTGCCACCCGAAGGGGGGATCAGCCCCAGCATTTT,CATRRGDQPQHF
TRBJ1-6,-,-,TRBV5-1,TGCGCCAGCAGCTTTTCCGGACAGTATAATTCACCCCTCCACTTT,CASSFSGQYNSPLHF
TRBJ2-3,few,TRBD2,TRBV7-8,TGTGCCAGCAGCTTTTATAGCGGGGGTGCAAGCTCTACGCAGTATTTT,CASSFYSGGASSTQYF
TRBJ1-5,-,-,TRBV12-3/TRBV12-4,TGTGCCAGCAGTTTCTTAGAACAGCCCCAGCATTTT,CASSFLEQPQHF
TRBJ1-4,-,-,TRBV7-2,TGTGCCAGCAGCTTGCCCCTGGGCAGGGTCGGGGAAAAACTGTTTTTT,CASSLPLGRVGEKLFF
TRBJ2-1,-,-,TRBV7-9,TGTGCCAGCAGGAGGGACCACAACTACAATGAGCAGTTCTTC,CASRRDHNYNEQFF
TRBJ2-1,-,-,TRBV20-1,TGCAGTGCTAGTCGGGGGAGCTCCTACAATGAGCAGTTCTTC,CSASRGSSYNEQFF
TRBJ2-1,-,-,TRBV10-1,TGCGCCAGCAGGAGAGAGGCAGGGCCAACAACTTACAATGAGCAGTTCTTC,CASRREAGPTTYNEQFF
TRBJ1-3,-,-,TRBV10-3,TGTGCCATCAGTGACAGATCTCCTGGAAACACCATATATTTT,CAISDRSPGNTIYF
TRBJ2-5,-,-,TRBV7-2,TGTGCCAGCAGCTCTTTGGGGGTTTCCGTGAGAGAGACCCAGTACTTC,CASSSLGVSVRETQYF
TRBJ2-3,-,-,TRBV5-1,TGCGCCAGCACGGGGCGCACAGATACGCAGTATTTT,CASTGRTDTQYF
TRBJ1-1,-,-,TRBV6-2/TRBV6-3,TGTGCCAGCAGTTACGGGCAGGCGGGTGAAGCTTTCTTT,CASSYGQAGEAFF
TRBJ1-3,-,-,TRBV19,TGTGCCACATCGGTAGGGACTGGAAACACCATATATTTT,CATSVGTGNTIYF
TRBJ1-6,once,-,TRBV7-9,TGTGCCAGCAGCTTTACAGACTATAATTCACCCCTCCACTTT,CASSFTDYNSPLHF
TRBJ2-3,-,-,TRBV19,TGTGCCAGTAAACCCCGATTTGGAGGCCTATTGACAGATACGCAGTATTTT,CASKPRFGGLLTDTQYF
TRBJ2-7,-,-,TRBV13,TGTGCCAGCAGCCGAACTCGTAAGGGCTCCTACGAGCAGTACTTC,CASSRTRKGSYEQYF
TRBJ1-5,once,TRBD1,TRBV7-3,TGTGCCAGCAGCCCCCATAGTCCGGACAGGGTCAATCAGCCCCAGCATTTT,CASSPHSPDRVNQPQHF
TRBJ1-2,-,TRBD1,TRBV5-1,TGCGCCAGCAGCTTGACCAGGGGGGGAGGCTATGGCTACACCTTC,CASSLTRGGGYGYTF
TRBJ1-6,-,-,TRBV5-1,TGCGCCAGCAGCTTAGAACTAATGAGCTCTGGTAATTCACCCCTCCACTTT,CASSLELMSSGNSPLHF
TRBJ1-5,-,TRBD1,TRBV18,TGTGCCAGCTCACTGGCGTCCGGGCAGGGGGGCAATCAGCCCCAGCATTTT,CASSLASGQGGNQPQHF
TRBJ2-1,-,TRBD2,TRBV28,TGTGCCAGCAGTTGGACTAGCGGGGCCAGGGGTGAGCAGTTCTTC,CASSWTSGARGEQFF
TRBJ2-1,-,TRBD2,TRBV7-9,TGTGCCAGCAGCCCACAGACTAGCGGTCCCTACTCCTACAATGAGCAGTTCTTC,CASSPQTSGPYSYNEQFF
TRBJ2-1,-,TRBD2,TRBV7-2,TGTGCCAGCAGCTTAGGTAGCGGGGTCTACAATGAGCAGTTCTTC,CASSLGSGVYNEQFF
TRBJ2-5,once,-,TRBV3-1/TRBV3-2,TGTGCCAGCAGCCAATTGGCAGGGGACGAGACCCAGTACTTC,CASSQLAGDETQYF
TRBJ1-1,-,-,TRBV9,TGTGCCAGCAGCGTAGGGGGGTCAGGCACTGAAGCTTTCTTT,CASSVGGSGTEAFF
TRBJ1-2,-,TRBD1,TRBV7-2,TGTGCCAGCAGCCTCAGGACAGGGAGTAACTATGGCTACACCTTC,CASSLRTGSNYGYTF
TRBJ1-5,-,-,TRBV7-8,TGTGCCAGCAGCTTCGATACAGGACCCTATCAGCCCCAGCATTTT,CASSFDTGPYQPQHF
TRBJ1-1,-,-,TRBV10-3,TGTGCCATCAGTCCCAGCCCGAGGACTGAAGCTTTCTTT,CAISPSPRTEAFF
TRBJ1-5,-,-,TRBV11-2,TGTGCCAGCAGCTTACCAGGGGGCAATCAGCCCCAGCATTTT,CASSLPGGNQPQHF
TRBJ2-3,-,-,TRBV28,TGTGCCAGCATGAGGGGGGGAGTGGATACGCAGTATTTT,CASMRGGVDTQYF
TRBJ1-1,-,-,TRBV11-2,TGTGCCAGCAGCTTCCCTGAGGTTAGGTCCGAAGCTTTCTTT,CASSFPEVRSEAFF
TRBJ2-5,-,-,TRBV5-4,TGTGCCAGCAGCTTGTGGGGCACGGAGACCCAGTACTTC,CASSLWGTETQYF
TRBJ2-7,-,-,TRBV5-1,TGCGCCAGCAGCTTGGGGGGCCACGAGCAGTACTTC,CASSLGGHEQYF
TRBJ2-3,once,TRBD2,TRBV3-1/TRBV3-2,TGTGCCAGCAGCCATTTAGCGGGAGCGGTTACAGATACGCAGTATTTT,CASSHLAGAVTDTQYF
TRBJ1-1,-,-,TRBV6-6,TGTGCCAGCAGTTACGGGGGAGGGACTGAAGCTTTCTTT,CASSYGGGTEAFF
TRBJ2-1,-,-,TRBV19,TGTGCCAGTAGTATTGAGGGGTCCTACAATGAGCAGTTCTTC,CASSIEGSYNEQFF
TRBJ1-1,few,TRBD1,TRBV4-1,TGCGCCAGCAGCCAATTTGGGACAGAGAACACTGAAGCTTTCTTT,CASSQFGTENTEAFF
TRBJ1-5,-,-,TRBV27,TGTGCCAGCAGTTTAGGCAGATGGCAGCCCCAGCATTTT,CASSLGRWQPQHF
TRBJ2-7,-,TRBD1,TRBV7-2,TGTGCCAGCAGCTTACCACGACAGGGGGCCTACGAGCAGTACTTC,CASSLPRQGAYEQYF
TRBJ2-1,-,TRBD1,TRBV14,TGTGCCAGTTGTAGGGACAGGGATTCCTACAATGAGCAGTTCTTC,CASCRDRDSYNEQFF
TRBJ1-6,few,-,TRBV7-2,TGTGCCAGCAGCTTATTGTCTAGGGGGGATTCACCCCTCCACTTT,CASSLLSRGDSPLHF
TRBJ1-4,-,-,TRBV7-2,TGTGCCAGCAGCTTAGTAGCCTACAGTAATGAAAAACTGTTTTTT,CASSLVAYSNEKLFF
TRBJ2-7,-,-,TRBV28,TGTGCCAGCACCCCTGGGGGCTCTTCAACCGAGCAGTACTTC,CASTPGGSSTEQYF